This T cell receptor (beta chain) was captured by sequencing in a study of blood T cell repertoires in COVID-19. Study information: Nucleic acid was either cDNA or gDNA, and it came from T cells, B-cell-depleted T cells, or PBMCs.

Losses at the gene ends were 2 bases for V and 5 bases for J; bases not matched to a gene: 4. CDR1 and CDR2 (germline): GTSNPN, SVGIG (reference sequence). This CDR3 is 14 amino acids long. The assay was immunoSEQ multiplex PCR, and TCRdb's table has in-frame clones only and misses some. The repertoire holds 95,000 to 150,000 clones, about 80% seen once, with 3.5% to 4.5% in the top ten. The chain combines TRBV30 with TRBJ2-1, with TRBD2 matching over 9 bases. The clonotype originates from a woman between 50 and 59 years old with acute or convalescent COVID-19. The sequencing sample was made of peripheral blood. CDR3 coding DNA: TGTGCCTGGAGTAAGCGGGGGGCCAACAATGAGCAGTTCTTC. This sequence encodes CAWSKRGANNEQFF.